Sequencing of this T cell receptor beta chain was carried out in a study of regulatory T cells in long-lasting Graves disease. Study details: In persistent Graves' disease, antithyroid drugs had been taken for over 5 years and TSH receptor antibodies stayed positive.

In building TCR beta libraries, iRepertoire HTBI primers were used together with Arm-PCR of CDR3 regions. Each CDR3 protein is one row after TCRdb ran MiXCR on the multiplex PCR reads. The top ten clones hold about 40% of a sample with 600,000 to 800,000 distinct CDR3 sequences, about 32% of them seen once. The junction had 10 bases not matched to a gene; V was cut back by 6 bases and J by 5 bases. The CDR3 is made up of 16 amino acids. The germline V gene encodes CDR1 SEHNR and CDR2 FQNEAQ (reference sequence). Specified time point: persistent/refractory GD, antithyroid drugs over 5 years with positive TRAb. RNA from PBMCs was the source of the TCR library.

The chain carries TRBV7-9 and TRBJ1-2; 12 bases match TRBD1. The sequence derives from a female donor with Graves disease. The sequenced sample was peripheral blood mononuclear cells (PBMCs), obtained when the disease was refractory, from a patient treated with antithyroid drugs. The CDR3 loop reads CASSPVPGQGAYGYTF. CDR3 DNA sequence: TGTGCCAGCAGTCCAGTCCCGGGACAGGGGGCATATGGCTACACCTTC.